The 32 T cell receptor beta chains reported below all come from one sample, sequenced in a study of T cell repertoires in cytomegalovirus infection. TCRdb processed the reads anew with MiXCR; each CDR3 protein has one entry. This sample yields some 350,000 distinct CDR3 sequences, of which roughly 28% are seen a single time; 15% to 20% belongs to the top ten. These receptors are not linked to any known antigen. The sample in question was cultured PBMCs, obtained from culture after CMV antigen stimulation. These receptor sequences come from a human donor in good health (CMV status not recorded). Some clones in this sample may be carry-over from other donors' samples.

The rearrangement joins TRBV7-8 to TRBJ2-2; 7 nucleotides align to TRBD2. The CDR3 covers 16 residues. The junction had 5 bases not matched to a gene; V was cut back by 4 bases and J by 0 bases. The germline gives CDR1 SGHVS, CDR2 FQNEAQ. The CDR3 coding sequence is TGTGCCAGCAGCTGGACTAGAAGCTCGAACACCGGGGAGCTGTTTTTT. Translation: CASSWTRSSNTGELFF. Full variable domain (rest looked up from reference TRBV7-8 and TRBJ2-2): GAGVSQSPRYKVAKRGQDVALRCDPISGHVSLFWYQQALGQGPEFLTYFQNEAQLDKSGLPSDRFFAERPEGSVSTLKIQRTQQEDSAVYLCASSWTRSSNTGELFFGEGSRLTVL.

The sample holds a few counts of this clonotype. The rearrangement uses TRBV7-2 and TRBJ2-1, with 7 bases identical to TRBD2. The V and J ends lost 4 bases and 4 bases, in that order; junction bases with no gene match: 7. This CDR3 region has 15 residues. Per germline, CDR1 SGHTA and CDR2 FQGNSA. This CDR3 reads CASSSGLGSYNEQFF. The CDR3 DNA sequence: TGTGCCAGCAGCTCCGGACTAGGATCGTACAATGAGCAGTTCTTC.

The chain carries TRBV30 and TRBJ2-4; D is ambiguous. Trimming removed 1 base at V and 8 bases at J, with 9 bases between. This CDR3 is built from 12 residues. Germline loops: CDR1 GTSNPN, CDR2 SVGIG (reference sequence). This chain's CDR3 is CAWSAQMDIQYF. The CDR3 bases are TGTGCCTGGAGTGCTCAGATGGACATTCAGTACTTC.

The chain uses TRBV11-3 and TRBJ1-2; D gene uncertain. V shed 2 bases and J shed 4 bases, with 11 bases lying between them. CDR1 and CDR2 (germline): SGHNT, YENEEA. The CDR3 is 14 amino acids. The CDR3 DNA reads TGTGCCAGCAGCTTAAGCCCGGGAGGCTATGGCTACACCTTC. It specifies CASSLSPGGYGYTF.

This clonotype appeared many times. Here the CDR3 reads CASSLDRRQQLTNQPQHF. CDR3 nucleotides: TGTGCCAGCAGCTTAGATCGCAGACAACAACTCACGAATCAGCCCCAGCATTTT. This chain connects TRBV7-8 to TRBJ1-5; no firm D call. Looked up from germline, CDR1 is SGHVS and CDR2 is FQNEAQ. Trimming cost V 1 base and J 4 bases, with 20 bases left between them. This CDR3 is built from 18 residues.

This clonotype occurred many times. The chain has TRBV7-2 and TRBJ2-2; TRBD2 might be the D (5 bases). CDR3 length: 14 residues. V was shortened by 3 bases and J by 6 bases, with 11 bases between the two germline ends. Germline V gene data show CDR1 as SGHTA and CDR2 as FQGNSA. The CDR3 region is CASSFYSEPGELFF. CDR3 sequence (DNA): TGTGCCAGCAGCTTTTATAGCGAGCCCGGGGAGCTGTTTTTT.

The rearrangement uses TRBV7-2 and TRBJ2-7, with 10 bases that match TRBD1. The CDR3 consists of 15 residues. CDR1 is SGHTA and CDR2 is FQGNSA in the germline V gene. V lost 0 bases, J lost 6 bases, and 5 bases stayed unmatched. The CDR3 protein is CASSLAGTGALEQYF. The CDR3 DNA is TGTGCCAGCAGCTTAGCGGGGACAGGGGCCCTCGAGCAGTACTTC.

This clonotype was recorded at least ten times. The CDR3 nucleotides are TGTGCCAGCAGCTTAGAATTATCCGGGACAGGGCAAAGACCCCTCCACTTT. It yields the protein CASSLELSGTGQRPLHF. The chain links TRBV7-9 to TRBJ1-6, with TRBD1 matching over 9 bases. Trimming cost V 1 base and J 12 bases; bases outside gene matches: 13. Germline V CDR1 and CDR2: SEHNR, FQNEAQ (reference sequence). This CDR3 has 17 residues. The variable domain in full, completed from reference TRBV7-9 and TRBJ1-6, reads DTGVSQNPRHKITKRGQNVTFRCDPISEHNRLYWYRQTLGQGPEFLTYFQNEAQLEKSRLLSDRFSAERPKGSFSTLEIQRTEQGDSAMYLCASSLELSGTGQRPLHFGNGTRLTVT.

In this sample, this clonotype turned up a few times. In nucleotides, the CDR3 is TGTGCCAGCAGCCCCCCCGACAAAGCACCCTACGAGCAGTACTTC. This translates into CASSPPDKAPYEQYF. The chain joins TRBV9 to TRBJ2-7; D not resolved. The CDR3 runs to 15 residues. From germline, CDR1 is SGDLS and CDR2 YYNGEE. Trimming shortened V by 4 bases and J by 2 bases, and 16 bases separated the two germline ends.

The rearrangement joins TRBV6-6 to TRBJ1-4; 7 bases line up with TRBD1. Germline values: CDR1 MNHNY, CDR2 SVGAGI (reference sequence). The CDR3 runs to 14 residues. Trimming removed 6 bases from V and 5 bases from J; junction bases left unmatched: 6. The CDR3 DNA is TGTGCCAGCAGCTCGGGACAGCTAAATGAAAAACTGTTTTTT. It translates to CASSSGQLNEKLFF.

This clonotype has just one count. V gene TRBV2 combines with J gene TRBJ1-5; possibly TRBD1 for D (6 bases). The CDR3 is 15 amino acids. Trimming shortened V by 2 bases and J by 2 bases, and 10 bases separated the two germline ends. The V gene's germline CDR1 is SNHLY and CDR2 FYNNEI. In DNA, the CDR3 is TGTGCCAGCAGTGAAATCAGGGGAGGCAATCAGCCCCAGCATTTT. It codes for CASSEIRGGNQPQHF.

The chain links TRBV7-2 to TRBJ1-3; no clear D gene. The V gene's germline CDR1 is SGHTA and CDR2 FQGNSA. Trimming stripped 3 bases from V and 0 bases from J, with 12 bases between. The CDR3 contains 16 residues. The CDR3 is CASSFSAPSSGNTIYF. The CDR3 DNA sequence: TGTGCCAGCAGCTTCTCCGCACCGAGCTCTGGAAACACCATATATTTT.

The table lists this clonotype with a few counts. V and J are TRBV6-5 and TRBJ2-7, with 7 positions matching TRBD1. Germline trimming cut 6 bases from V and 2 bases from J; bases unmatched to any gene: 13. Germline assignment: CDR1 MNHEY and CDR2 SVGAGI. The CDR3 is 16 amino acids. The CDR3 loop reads CASRRNRDRPTYEQYF. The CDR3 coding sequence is TGTGCCAGCAGACGCAACCGGGACAGACCTACCTACGAGCAGTACTTC.

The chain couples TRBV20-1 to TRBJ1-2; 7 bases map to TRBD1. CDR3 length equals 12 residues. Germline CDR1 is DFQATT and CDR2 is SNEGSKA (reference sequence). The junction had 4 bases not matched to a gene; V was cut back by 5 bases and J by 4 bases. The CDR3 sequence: CSAWDSFYGYTF. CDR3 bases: TGCAGTGCTTGGGACAGCTTCTATGGCTACACCTTC.

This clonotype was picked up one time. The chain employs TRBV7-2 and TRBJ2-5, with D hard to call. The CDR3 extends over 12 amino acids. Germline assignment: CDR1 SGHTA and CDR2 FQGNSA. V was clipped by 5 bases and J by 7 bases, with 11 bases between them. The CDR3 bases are TGTGCCAGCAGCCTCGACGTTGGGACCCAGTACTTC. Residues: CASSLDVGTQYF. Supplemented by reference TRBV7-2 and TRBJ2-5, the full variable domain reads GAGVSQSPSNKVTEKGKDVELRCDPISGHTALYWYRQSLGQGLEFLIYFQGNSAPDKSGLPSDRFSAERTGGSVSTLTIQRTQQEDSAVYLCASSLDVGTQYFGPGTRLLVL.

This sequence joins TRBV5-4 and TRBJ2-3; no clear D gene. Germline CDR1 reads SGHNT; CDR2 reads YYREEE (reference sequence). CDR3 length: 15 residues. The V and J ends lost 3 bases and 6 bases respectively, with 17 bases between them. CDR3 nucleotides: TGTGCCAGCAGCTATAGTCAGAAAGGGCCCGATACGCAGTATTTT. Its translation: CASSYSQKGPDTQYF.

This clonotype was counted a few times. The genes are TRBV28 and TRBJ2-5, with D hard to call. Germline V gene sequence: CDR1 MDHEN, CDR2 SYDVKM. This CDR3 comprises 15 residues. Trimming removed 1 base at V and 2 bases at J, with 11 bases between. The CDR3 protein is CASSLSTAYQETQYF. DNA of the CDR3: TGTGCCAGCAGTTTATCTACAGCTTATCAAGAGACCCAGTACTTC.

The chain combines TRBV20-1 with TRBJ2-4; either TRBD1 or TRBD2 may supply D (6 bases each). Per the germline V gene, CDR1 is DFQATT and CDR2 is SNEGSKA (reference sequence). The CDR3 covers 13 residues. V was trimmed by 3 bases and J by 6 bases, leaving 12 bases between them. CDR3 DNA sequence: TGCAGTGCTAGTCCCGGAGGGGGAAACATTCAGTACTTC. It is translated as CSASPGGGNIQYF.

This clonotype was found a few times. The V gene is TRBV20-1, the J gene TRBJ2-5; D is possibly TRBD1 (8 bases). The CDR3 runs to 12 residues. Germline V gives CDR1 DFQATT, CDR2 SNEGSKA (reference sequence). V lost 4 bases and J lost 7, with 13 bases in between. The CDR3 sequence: CSAKYRGGTQYF. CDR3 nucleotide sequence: TGCAGTGCTAAATACAGGGGGGGGACCCAGTACTTC.

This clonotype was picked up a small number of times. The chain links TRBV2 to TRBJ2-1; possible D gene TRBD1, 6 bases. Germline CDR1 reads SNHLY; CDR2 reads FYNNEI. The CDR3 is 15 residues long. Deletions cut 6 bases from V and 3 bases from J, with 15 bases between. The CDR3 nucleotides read TGTGCCAGCAGGAAAGAGACAGGTATCTACAATGAGCAGTTCTTC. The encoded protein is CASRKETGIYNEQFF.

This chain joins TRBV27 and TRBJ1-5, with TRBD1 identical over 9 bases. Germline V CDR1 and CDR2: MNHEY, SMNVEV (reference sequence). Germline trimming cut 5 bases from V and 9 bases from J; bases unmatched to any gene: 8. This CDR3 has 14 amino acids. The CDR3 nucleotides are TGTGCCAGCAGTACGACACAGGGGGCTATGCCCCAGCATTTT. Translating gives CASSTTQGAMPQHF.

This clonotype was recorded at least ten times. The CDR3 loop is CASSLDTRTDEQFF. The CDR3 DNA reads as TGTGCCAGCAGCTTAGATACCAGGACGGATGAGCAGTTCTTC. This sequence joins TRBV7-8 and TRBJ2-1, with D hard to call. The CDR3 consists of 14 residues. The V gene's germline CDR1 is SGHVS and CDR2 FQNEAQ. V was pared by 1 base and J by 8 bases, with 12 bases between.

CDR3 nucleotide sequence: TGTGCCAGCAGCTACCGGGACGGACCCTACGAGCAGTACTTC. It is translated as CASSYRDGPYEQYF. The genes are TRBV7-2 and TRBJ2-7; D may match TRBD1 or TRBD2 (5 bases each). The CDR3 totals 14 residues. Germline V lookup: CDR1 SGHTA, CDR2 FQGNSA. V shed 4 bases and J shed 2 bases, with 12 bases lying between them.

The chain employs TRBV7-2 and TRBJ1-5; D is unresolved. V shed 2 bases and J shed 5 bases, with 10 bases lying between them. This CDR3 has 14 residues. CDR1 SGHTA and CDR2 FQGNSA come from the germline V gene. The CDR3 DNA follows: TGTGCCAGCAGCTTATTAACAGTCGATCAGCCCCAGCATTTT. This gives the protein CASSLLTVDQPQHF.

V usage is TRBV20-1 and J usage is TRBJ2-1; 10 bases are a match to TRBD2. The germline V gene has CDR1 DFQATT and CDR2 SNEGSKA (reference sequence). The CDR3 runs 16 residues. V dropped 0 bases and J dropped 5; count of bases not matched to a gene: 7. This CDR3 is CSARDTLAGLNNEQFF. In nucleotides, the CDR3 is TGCAGTGCTAGAGATACACTAGCGGGACTCAACAATGAGCAGTTCTTC.

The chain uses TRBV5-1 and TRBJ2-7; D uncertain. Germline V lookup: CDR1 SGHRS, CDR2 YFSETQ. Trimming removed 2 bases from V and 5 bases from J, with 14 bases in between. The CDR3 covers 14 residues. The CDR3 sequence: CASSLDKPTDEQYF. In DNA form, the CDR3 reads TGCGCCAGCAGCTTAGACAAGCCCACGGACGAGCAGTACTTC.

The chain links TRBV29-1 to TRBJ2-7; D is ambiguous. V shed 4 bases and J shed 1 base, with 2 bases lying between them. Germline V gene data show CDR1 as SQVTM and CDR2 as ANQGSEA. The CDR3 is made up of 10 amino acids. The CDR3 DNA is TGCAGCGTTGTGTCCTACGAGCAGTACTTC. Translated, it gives CSVVSYEQYF.

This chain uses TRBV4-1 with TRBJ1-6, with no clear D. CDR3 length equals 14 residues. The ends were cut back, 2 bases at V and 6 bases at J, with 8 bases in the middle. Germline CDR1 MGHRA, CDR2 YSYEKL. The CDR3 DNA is TGCGCCAGCAGCCAAATGTGGGTTAATTCACCCCTCCACTTT. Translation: CASSQMWVNSPLHF.

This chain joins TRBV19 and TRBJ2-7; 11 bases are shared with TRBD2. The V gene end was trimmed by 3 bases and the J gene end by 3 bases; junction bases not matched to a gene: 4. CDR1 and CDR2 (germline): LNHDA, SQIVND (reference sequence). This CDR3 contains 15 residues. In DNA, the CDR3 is TGTGCCAGTAGTATTCGACTAGCGGGATACTACGAGCAGTACTTC. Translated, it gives CASSIRLAGYYEQYF.

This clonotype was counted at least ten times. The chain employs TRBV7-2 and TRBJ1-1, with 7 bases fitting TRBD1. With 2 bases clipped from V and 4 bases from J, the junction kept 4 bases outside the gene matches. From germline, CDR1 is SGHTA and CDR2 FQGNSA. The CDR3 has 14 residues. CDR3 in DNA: TGTGCCAGCAGCTTACAGGGGGTTAGCACTGAAGCTTTCTTT. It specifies CASSLQGVSTEAFF.

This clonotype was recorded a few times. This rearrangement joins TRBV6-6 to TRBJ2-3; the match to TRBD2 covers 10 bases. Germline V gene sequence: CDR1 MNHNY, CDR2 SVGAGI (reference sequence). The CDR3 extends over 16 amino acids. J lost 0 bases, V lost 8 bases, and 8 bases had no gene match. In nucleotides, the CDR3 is TGTGCCAGCCGACTCCCTAGCGGGGGAAGCACAGATACGCAGTATTTT. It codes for CASRLPSGGSTDTQYF.

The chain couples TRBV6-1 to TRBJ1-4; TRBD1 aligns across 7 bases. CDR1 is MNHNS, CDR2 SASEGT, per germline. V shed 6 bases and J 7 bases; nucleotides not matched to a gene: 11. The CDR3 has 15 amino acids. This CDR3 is CASSKTGVGGEKLFF. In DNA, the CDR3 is TGTGCCAGCAGCAAAACAGGGGTAGGAGGTGAAAAACTGTTTTTT.